This TCR beta chain was captured in a study of early T cells in non-severe SARS-CoV-2 infection. Study overall: Chains from this unsorted whole-blood bulk RNA could not be paired. Study results and limitations: VDJdb-based matching was biased toward anti-spike CD8 responses and missed private and CD4 specificities.

The trim removed 5 bases at V and 5 bases at J, leaving 5 bases unmatched. Per germline, CDR1 LNHNV and CDR2 YYDKDF (reference sequence). CDR3 length equals 14 residues. The protocol attached unique molecular identifiers to individual cDNA molecules. TCRdb processed the 5' RACE reads anew with MiXCR; each CDR3 protein has one entry. The sample has 45,000 to 75,000 distinct CDR3 sequences, 8.9% seen once; the top ten hold 15% to 20%. As regards this clonotype: Its antigen is not identified.

This TCR derives from an adult who was a healthcare worker with PCR-confirmed SARS-CoV-2 infection or an uninfected control (not recorded which). The V gene is TRBV15, the J gene TRBJ1-4; TRBD1 agrees at 7 bases. Sequenced input: whole blood. The CDR3 DNA is TGTGCCACCAGCTGGACAGGAAGAAATGAAAAACTGTTTTTT. Translating gives CATSWTGRNEKLFF.